A selection of T cell receptor beta chains follows, all from one sample in a study of CD8 T cells in Susac syndrome. TCRdb re-analysed the immunoSEQ multiplex PCR reads in MiXCR, keeping a single row per CDR3 protein. The data hold about 210,000 distinct CDR3 sequences, with roughly 93% observed a single time. Sequenced: CD4+ T cells from PBMCs. The receptors were sampled from a human donor with Susac syndrome. CDR3s leave out the opening cysteine and the closing phenylalanine or tryptophan.

j_call	cdr3_length	v_call	cdr3_aa
TRBJ1-2	14	TRBV20-1	SAPRDLPFGDYGYT
TRBJ2-3	11	TRBV7-9	ARAGVSTDTQY
TRBJ2-3	15	TRBV5-4	ASRITGASGGTDTQY
TRBJ2-1	16	TRBV20-1	SARWTSGVLSSYNEQF
TRBJ2-7	12	TRBV4-3	ASSLRQGGGEQY
TRBJ1-2	14	TRBV9	ASSSDAANRDYGYT
TRBJ2-1	11	TRBV12-3/TRBV12-4	ASSFPPGEEQF
TRBJ2-7	12	TRBV6-2/TRBV6-3	ASSPSGVTYEQY
TRBJ2-7	13	TRBV4-2	ASSQDGGGTYEQY
TRBJ1-2	11	TRBV12-3/TRBV12-4	ASGQAGGNGYT